These 5 T cell receptor beta chains were sequenced from one sample in a study of low-dose radiotherapy and immunotherapy resistance in tumors. This sample's time point: before trial treatment. Covering alpha and beta chains, TRAV- and TRBV-specific primers were used for the first-strand cDNA. PCR amplification of the TCRs was performed with Phusion for about 20 PCR cycles, and it relied on a constant-region primer together with a V-primer adapter. Using its own MiXCR run on the reads, TCRdb lists one record per CDR3 protein. The sample includes fewer than 90,000 distinct CDR3 sequences, around a third seen only once; the top ten take over 8.5%. The sequencing used PBMCs, collected before treatment. All receptors come from a female donor with ovarian cancer.

The gene calls are TRBV20-1 and TRBJ2-5, with 13 nucleotides matching TRBD2. The CDR3 has 16 amino acids. Trimming cost V 3 bases and J 1 base; bases outside gene matches: 5. Germline V gives CDR1 DFQATT, CDR2 SNEGSKA (reference sequence). The CDR3 spells CSARWGLAGIQETQYF. The CDR3 region has the DNA TGCAGTGCTAGGTGGGGACTAGCGGGGATCCAAGAGACCCAGTACTTC.

The chain has TRBV6-2 or TRBV6-3 and TRBJ2-5; 13 positions match TRBD2. This CDR3 is 17 amino acids long. Per the germline V gene, CDR1 is MNHEY and CDR2 is SVGEGT. Trimming removed 4 bases from V and 4 bases from J; junction bases left unmatched: 9. The CDR3 is CASSFTSGGASTETQYF. Written as DNA, the CDR3 is TGTGCCAGCAGTTTTACTAGCGGGGGGGCTAGCACAGAGACCCAGTACTTC.

The chain employs TRBV28 and TRBJ2-7; possible D gene TRBD1, 6 bases. Germline-derived CDR1 and CDR2 are MDHEN and SYDVKM. CDR3 length: 13 amino acids. V lost 7 bases and J 2 bases, leaving 12 bases between the germline ends. The CDR3 protein is CASTEQGAYEQYF. The CDR3 DNA follows: TGTGCCAGCACCGAACAGGGTGCCTACGAGCAGTACTTC.

The V and J genes are TRBV5-1 and TRBJ1-2; unclear D gene. Trimming cost V 2 bases and J 4 bases, with 15 bases left between them. Looked up from germline, CDR1 is SGHRS and CDR2 is YFSETQ. The CDR3 totals 15 residues. The chain's CDR3 is CASSFTWRSSYGYTF. CDR3 DNA sequence: TGCGCCAGCAGCTTTACTTGGCGGAGTTCCTATGGCTACACCTTC.

This clonotype was seen ten or more times. This chain uses TRBV30 with TRBJ2-7; 8 bases match TRBD2. Germline CDR1 reads GTSNPN; CDR2 reads SVGIG (reference sequence). The V segment lost 3 bases and the J segment 2 bases; nucleotides outside the gene matches: 9. The CDR3 is made up of 15 amino acids. As DNA, the CDR3 is TGTGCCTGGAGCAATTTTGGTAGCGGGGCCTACGAGCAGTACTTC. Residues: CAWSNFGSGAYEQYF.